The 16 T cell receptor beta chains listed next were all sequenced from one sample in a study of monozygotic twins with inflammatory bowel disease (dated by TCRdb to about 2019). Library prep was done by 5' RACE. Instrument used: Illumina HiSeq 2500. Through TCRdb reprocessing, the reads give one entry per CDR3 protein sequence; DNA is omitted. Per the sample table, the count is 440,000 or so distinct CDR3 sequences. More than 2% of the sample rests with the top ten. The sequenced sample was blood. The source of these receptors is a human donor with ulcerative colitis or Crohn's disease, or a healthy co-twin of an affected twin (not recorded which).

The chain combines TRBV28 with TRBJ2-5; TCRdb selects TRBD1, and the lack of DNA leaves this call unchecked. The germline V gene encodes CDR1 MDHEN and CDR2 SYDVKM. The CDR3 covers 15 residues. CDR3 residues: CASSRPRGDVETQYF.

CDR3 region: CASSAEAFSYEQYF. The rearrangement links TRBV18 to TRBJ2-7. The CDR3 contains 14 residues. Germline V gene lookup returns CDR1 KGHSH and CDR2 LQKENI.

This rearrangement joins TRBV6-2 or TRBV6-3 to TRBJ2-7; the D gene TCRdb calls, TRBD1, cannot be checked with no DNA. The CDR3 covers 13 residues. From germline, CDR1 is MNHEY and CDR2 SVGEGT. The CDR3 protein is CASRGLGLYEQYF.

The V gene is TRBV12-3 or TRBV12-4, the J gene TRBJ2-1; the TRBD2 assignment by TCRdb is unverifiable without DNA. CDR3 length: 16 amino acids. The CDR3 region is CASSKVSGKSYNEQFF.

CDR3 sequence: CASSLGAGARYEQYF. The genes are TRBV12-3 or TRBV12-4 and TRBJ2-7; TCRdb's assignment of TRBD1 cannot be checked, as there is no DNA. CDR3 length equals 15 residues.

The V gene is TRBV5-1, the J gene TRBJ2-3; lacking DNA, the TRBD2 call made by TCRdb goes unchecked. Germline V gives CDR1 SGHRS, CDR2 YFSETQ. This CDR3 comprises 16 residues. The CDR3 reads CASSFSGGRDTDTQYF.

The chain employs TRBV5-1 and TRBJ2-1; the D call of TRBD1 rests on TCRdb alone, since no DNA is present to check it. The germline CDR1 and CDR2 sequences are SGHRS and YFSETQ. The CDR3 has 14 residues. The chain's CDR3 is CASGGGGSYNEQFF.

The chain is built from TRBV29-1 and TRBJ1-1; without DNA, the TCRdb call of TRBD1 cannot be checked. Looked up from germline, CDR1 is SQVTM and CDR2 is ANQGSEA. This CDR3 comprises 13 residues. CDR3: CSVAPRFGTDAFF. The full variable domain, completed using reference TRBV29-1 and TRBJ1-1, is SAVISQKPSRDICQRGTSLTIQCQVDSQVTMMFWYRQQPGQSLTLIATANQGSEATYESGFVIDKFPISRPNLTFSTLTVSNMSPEDSSIYLCSVAPRFGTDAFFGQGTRLTVV.

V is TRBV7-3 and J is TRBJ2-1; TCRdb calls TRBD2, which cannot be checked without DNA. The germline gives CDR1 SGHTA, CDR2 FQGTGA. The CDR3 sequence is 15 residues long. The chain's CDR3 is CASSLTGSAHNEQFF.

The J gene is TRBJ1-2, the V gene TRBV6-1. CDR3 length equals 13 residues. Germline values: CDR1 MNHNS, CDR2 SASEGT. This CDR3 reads CASSELGGDGYTF.

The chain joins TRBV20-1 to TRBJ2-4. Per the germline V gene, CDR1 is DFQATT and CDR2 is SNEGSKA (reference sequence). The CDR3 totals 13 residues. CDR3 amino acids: CSYNPTNPNIQYF.

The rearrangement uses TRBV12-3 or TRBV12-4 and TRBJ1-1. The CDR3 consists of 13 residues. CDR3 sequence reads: CASSLVRAGEAFF.

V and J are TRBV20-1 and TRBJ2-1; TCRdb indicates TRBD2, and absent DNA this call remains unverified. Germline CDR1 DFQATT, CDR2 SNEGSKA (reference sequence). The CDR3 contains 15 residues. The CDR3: CRGLMTSGRAHEQFF.

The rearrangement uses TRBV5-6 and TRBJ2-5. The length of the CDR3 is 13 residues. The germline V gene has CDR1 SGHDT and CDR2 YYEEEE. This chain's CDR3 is CASSLWPEETQYF.

The CDR3 sequence: CASSEYYGGNTEAFF. V gene TRBV25-1 combines with J gene TRBJ1-1. This CDR3 contains 15 residues. Germline-derived CDR1 and CDR2 are MGHDK and SYGVNS.

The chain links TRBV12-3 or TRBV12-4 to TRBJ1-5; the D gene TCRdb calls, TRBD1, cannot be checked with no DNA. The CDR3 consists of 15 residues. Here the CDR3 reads CASSPDRGSNQPQHF.